What follows describes a single T cell receptor (beta chain). Followed over time, Seattle patients had been enrolled while infection was active. The data stem from a study of blood T cell repertoires in COVID-19. Looking at the study overall: The study drew acute and convalescent COVID-19 samples from the United States, Italy and Spain.

Profiled with immunoSEQ multiplex PCR; TCRdb holds only in-frame clones, not every one. The data hold around 60,000 clones, with around 83% observed a single time. Germline V lookup: CDR1 SGDLS, CDR2 YYNGEE. Deletions cut 1 base from V and 0 bases from J, with 10 bases between. The CDR3 is 15 residues long. The specimen sequenced was peripheral blood. The sequence was obtained from a man aged 25 to 45 with COVID-19, enrolled during active disease. V usage is TRBV9 and J usage is TRBJ1-1; D is uncertain. CDR3 sequence: CASSVSGVMNTEAFF. In DNA, the CDR3 is TGTGCCAGCAGCGTATCCGGGGTAATGAACACTGAAGCTTTCTTT.